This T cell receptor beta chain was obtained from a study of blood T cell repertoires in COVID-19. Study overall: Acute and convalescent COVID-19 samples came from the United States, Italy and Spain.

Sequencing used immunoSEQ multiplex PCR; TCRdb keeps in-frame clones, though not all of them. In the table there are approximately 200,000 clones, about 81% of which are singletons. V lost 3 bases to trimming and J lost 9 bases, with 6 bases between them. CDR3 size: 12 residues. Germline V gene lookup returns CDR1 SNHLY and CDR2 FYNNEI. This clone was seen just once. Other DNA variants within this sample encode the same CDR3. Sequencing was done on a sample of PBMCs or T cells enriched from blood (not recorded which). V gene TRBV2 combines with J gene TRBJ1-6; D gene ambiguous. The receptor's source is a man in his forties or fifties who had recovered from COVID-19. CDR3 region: CASSETPSPLHF. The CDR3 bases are TGTGCCAGCAGTGAGACTCCTTCACCCCTCCACTTT.